This TCR beta chain was found in a study of blood T cell repertoires in COVID-19. Looking at the study overall: Samples representing acute and convalescent COVID-19 were sourced from the United States, Italy and Spain. In each case, the material was cDNA or gDNA derived from T cells, B-cell-depleted T cells, or PBMCs.

CDR1 and CDR2 (germline): SNHLY, FYNNEI. This CDR3 spans 15 amino acids. The V end lost 7 bases, the J end lost 0 bases, and 16 bases lay between the germline ends. Per the original data handling: Quantification of nucleated cells was approximated via reference gene primer amplification. Generated by immunoSEQ multiplex PCR, the TCRdb table keeps only in-frame clones and is missing some. V, J and clone size were drawn from that table, and D and trimming were deduced from the DNA. Found here are around 80,000 clones, around 81% of them singletons; the top ten hold 9%. The receptor's source is a human donor in a cohort sampled during active COVID-19. The sample taken for sequencing was peripheral blood. This rearrangement joins TRBV2 to TRBJ2-7, with unresolved D. The CDR3 DNA is TGTGCCAGCACTTCCGGTAGCTCCTCCTCCTACGAGCAGTACTTC. It translates to CASTSGSSSSYEQYF.